A selection of T cell receptor beta chains follows, all from one sample in a study of response to subunit inactivated influenza vaccine. TCRdb re-called the RT-PCR reads with MiXCR, one entry per CDR3 protein. The sample has around 520,000 distinct CDR3 sequences, about 25% seen once. Sequences were derived from CD4+ T cells sorted from PBMCs, sampled 4 to 6 days after vaccination. The receptors were sampled from a man aged 50 or older who received an inactivated influenza vaccine. CDR3s include the opening cysteine and the closing phenylalanine or tryptophan. D genes are given only for firm matches. Only some rows state a clone size, as once, few, many or a class for expanded clones.

J gene: TRBJ2-7
CDR3 length: 12
D gene: -
clone size: many
V gene: TRBV12-3/TRBV12-4
CDR3 protein: CASSSSLYEQYF
CDR3 DNA: TGTGCCAGCAGTTCTAGCTTATACGAGCAGTACTTC

J gene: TRBJ2-4
CDR3 length: 12
D gene: -
clone size: many
V gene: TRBV11-2
CDR3 protein: CASSFDRNIQYF
CDR3 DNA: TGTGCCAGCAGCTTTGACAGAAACATTCAGTACTTC

J gene: TRBJ1-1
CDR3 length: 13
D gene: -
clone size: once
V gene: TRBV6-2/TRBV6-3
CDR3 protein: CASSWGQKLEAFF
CDR3 DNA: TGTGCCAGCAGTTGGGGCCAGAAACTTGAAGCTTTCTTT

J gene: TRBJ2-2
CDR3 length: 16
D gene: -
clone size: -
V gene: TRBV9
CDR3 protein: CASSAPSGAQTGELFF
CDR3 DNA: TGTGCCAGCAGCGCCCCCTCAGGGGCCCAGACCGGGGAGCTGTTTTTT

J gene: TRBJ1-5
CDR3 length: 15
D gene: -
clone size: -
V gene: TRBV3-1
CDR3 protein: CASSQDSSGNQPQHF
CDR3 DNA: TGTGCCAGCAGCCAAGATTCTTCGGGAAATCAGCCCCAGCATTTT

J gene: TRBJ2-1
CDR3 length: 16
D gene: -
clone size: few
V gene: TRBV7-2
CDR3 protein: CASSSPGTQEPNEQFF
CDR3 DNA: TGTGCCAGCAGCTCCCCCGGGACGCAAGAGCCCAATGAGCAGTTCTTC

J gene: TRBJ2-5
CDR3 length: 16
D gene: TRBD1
clone size: few
V gene: TRBV7-9
CDR3 protein: CASSLLGTVHQETQYF
CDR3 DNA: TGTGCCAGCAGCTTATTAGGGACAGTCCACCAAGAGACCCAGTACTTC

J gene: TRBJ2-2
CDR3 length: 15
D gene: -
clone size: few
V gene: TRBV6-1
CDR3 protein: CASTLTTPNTGELFF
CDR3 DNA: TGTGCCAGCACCTTGACTACCCCGAACACCGGGGAGCTGTTTTTT

J gene: TRBJ2-1
CDR3 length: 13
D gene: TRBD2
clone size: many
V gene: TRBV7-9
CDR3 protein: CASSGLAWGEQFF
CDR3 DNA: TGTGCCAGCAGCGGACTAGCTTGGGGTGAGCAGTTCTTC

J gene: TRBJ2-1
CDR3 length: 14
D gene: -
clone size: -
V gene: TRBV12-3/TRBV12-4
CDR3 protein: CASSLREGGNEQFF
CDR3 DNA: TGTGCCAGCAGTTTAAGAGAGGGCGGCAATGAGCAGTTCTTC

J gene: TRBJ2-7
CDR3 length: 15
D gene: TRBD1
clone size: -
V gene: TRBV7-8
CDR3 protein: CASSVDRAVSYEQYF
CDR3 DNA: TGTGCCAGCAGCGTCGACAGGGCCGTCTCCTACGAGCAGTACTTC

J gene: TRBJ2-3
CDR3 length: 15
D gene: -
clone size: once
V gene: TRBV20-1
CDR3 protein: CSASPGRTSTDTQYF
CDR3 DNA: TGCAGTGCTAGCCCTGGGCGGACTAGCACAGATACGCAGTATTTT

J gene: TRBJ2-1
CDR3 length: 14
D gene: -
clone size: -
V gene: TRBV29-1
CDR3 protein: CSVDLTFSYNEQFF
CDR3 DNA: TGCAGCGTTGATCTGACCTTCTCCTACAATGAGCAGTTCTTC

J gene: TRBJ2-3
CDR3 length: 15
D gene: TRBD1
clone size: many
V gene: TRBV5-1
CDR3 protein: CASSLGQGAADTQYF
CDR3 DNA: TGTGCCAGCAGCTTGGGCCAGGGGGCCGCAGATACGCAGTATTTT

J gene: TRBJ1-6
CDR3 length: 21
D gene: TRBD1
clone size: few
V gene: TRBV7-1
CDR3 protein: CASSSSPRTGKEGSYNSPLHF
CDR3 DNA: TGTGCCAGCAGCTCATCCCCTCGGACAGGAAAAGAAGGGTCCTATAATTCACCCCTCCACTTT

J gene: TRBJ2-5
CDR3 length: 15
D gene: TRBD1
clone size: -
V gene: TRBV29-1
CDR3 protein: CSVTLTGGRGETQYF
CDR3 DNA: TGCAGCGTTACTCTAACAGGGGGCAGGGGGGAGACCCAGTACTTC

J gene: TRBJ2-5
CDR3 length: 14
D gene: TRBD2
clone size: -
V gene: TRBV28
CDR3 protein: CASRRLAAQETQYF
CDR3 DNA: TGTGCCAGCAGAAGACTAGCGGCTCAAGAGACCCAGTACTTC